These 8 T cell receptor beta chains were sequenced from one sample in a study of response to subunit inactivated influenza vaccine. TCRdb called the RT-PCR reads again in MiXCR, with one record for every CDR3 protein. The sample yields hundreds of thousands of distinct CDR3 sequences, approximately 23% seen once. This specimen was PBMCs from blood, taken approximately 20 months after vaccination. Every receptor here comes from a man between 50 and 69 years old who received an inactivated influenza vaccine.

This clonotype showed up just a few times. The rearrangement links TRBV25-1 to TRBJ1-4; D is undetermined. Germline values: CDR1 MGHDK, CDR2 SYGVNS. Trimming shortened V by 8 bases and J by 4 bases, and 8 bases separated the two germline ends. The CDR3 is 12 amino acids. The CDR3 here is CASGQVNEKLFF. The DNA of the CDR3 is TGTGCCAGCGGGCAGGTTAATGAAAAACTGTTTTTT.

V gene TRBV29-1 combines with J gene TRBJ1-1; 8 bases match TRBD1. The CDR3 loop spans 13 amino acids. Germline CDR1 and CDR2: SQVTM and ANQGSEA. V shed 7 bases and J 1 base; nucleotides not matched to a gene: 5. The CDR3 nucleotides read TGCAGCGCCGCCGGACAGGGGAACACTGAAGCTTTCTTT. Translating gives CSAAGQGNTEAFF.

The chain couples TRBV7-9 to TRBJ1-3; D is undetermined. The CDR3 totals 14 residues. The germline gives CDR1 SEHNR, CDR2 FQNEAQ (reference sequence). V dropped 5 bases and J dropped 1 base, with 9 bases sitting between them. The CDR3 DNA sequence: TGTGCCAGCAGCCGCCCGGAATCTGGAAACACCATATATTTT. It specifies CASSRPESGNTIYF.

This clonotype has a count of ten or more. The V gene is TRBV5-1, the J gene TRBJ1-5; the D gene is possibly TRBD1 (5 bases). The CDR3 totals 14 residues. CDR1 is SGHRS, CDR2 YFSETQ, per germline. Trimming stripped 0 bases from V and 6 bases from J, with 10 bases between. CDR3 nucleotides: TGCGCCAGCAGCTTGGCGGGCGGGGGTCAGCCCCAGCATTTT. Residues: CASSLAGGGQPQHF.

This clonotype was found many times. The chain has TRBV20-1 and TRBJ1-3; D not certain. Looked up from germline, CDR1 is DFQATT and CDR2 is SNEGSKA (reference sequence). V shed 3 bases and J shed 0 bases, with 12 bases lying between them. CDR3 length: 15 residues. The CDR3: CSARSGGHSGNTIYF. The DNA of the CDR3 is TGCAGTGCTAGGTCAGGAGGCCACTCTGGAAACACCATATATTTT.

The chain links TRBV5-1 to TRBJ1-1; D not resolved. In germline, CDR1 is SGHRS, CDR2 YFSETQ. The V and J ends lost 3 bases and 0 bases respectively, with 18 bases between them. The CDR3 contains 17 residues. The CDR3 DNA reads as TGCGCCAGCAGCTATAAGGATCCTGAGAGCATGAACACTGAAGCTTTCTTT. It encodes CASSYKDPESMNTEAFF.

A few counts support this clonotype. The chain links TRBV11-2 to TRBJ2-3; TRBD1 matches at 11 bases. This CDR3 has 12 residues. Per the germline V gene, CDR1 is SGHAT and CDR2 is FQNNGV. V was pared by 5 bases and J by 14 bases, with 6 bases of the junction left unmatched. CDR3 DNA sequence: TGTGCCAGCAGCGAGGACAGGGGGCTGGTGTATTTT. Translated, it gives CASSEDRGLVYF.

This clonotype was seen ten or more times. This rearrangement joins TRBV11-2 to TRBJ1-1; D possibly corresponds to TRBD1 (6 bases). There are 16 residues in the CDR3. V lost 2 bases and J lost 2, with 15 bases in between. The germline V gene encodes CDR1 SGHAT and CDR2 FQNNGV. The CDR3 loop is CASSLSRRGPNTEAFF. CDR3 in DNA: TGTGCCAGCAGCTTAAGCCGCAGGGGCCCAAACACTGAAGCTTTCTTT.